The clone carrying this TCR beta chain was recorded many times. The antigen remains unidentified. From the reads, TCRdb called clonotypes with MiXCR, one entry per CDR3 protein. The sample carries 150,000 to 200,000 distinct CDR3 sequences, approximately 19% recorded once. With V trimmed by 3 bases and J by 12 bases, 9 bases remained unmatched. The germline V gene encodes CDR1 SGHTA and CDR2 FQGNSA. This CDR3 contains 14 residues. The data derive from a study of T cell repertoires in cytomegalovirus infection. Study background: Through public TCR beta signatures, both CMV infection and matching HLA type were indicated.

Whole-study results and caveats: Ex vivo responses were dominated by HLA-C-restricted CMV-specific TCR beta clonotypes. Using cumulative public TCR beta family frequency, the authors identified those who carried CMV together with the relevant HLA.

J is TRBJ2-4 and V is TRBV7-2; 9 positions agree with TRBD1. Sequenced: PBMCs. This sequence originates from a human donor in good health (CMV status not recorded). Some clones in this sample may be carry-over from other donors' samples. This CDR3 is CASSFDRGSSYQYF. CDR3 nucleotide sequence: TGTGCCAGCAGCTTCGACAGGGGGTCTTCGTATCAGTACTTC.